A selection of T cell receptor beta chains follows, all from one sample in a study of cytomegalovirus exposure and HLA in healthy donors. Measured with immunoSEQ multiplex PCR; TCRdb has only the in-frame clones, and not every one. The sample comprises some 160,000 clones, 55% to 85% of which are singletons, and around 2.2% rests with the top ten. The sample consisted of PBMCs. The receptors were gathered from a man in his forties in good health and CMV-seronegative. Both conserved end residues are part of each CDR3. Each record gives: V gene, J gene, clone size, D gene, CDR3 length, CDR3 protein, CDR3 DNA. D genes are given only for firm matches. Clone size is given for some rows only: seen once, a few or many times, or a class if the clone is expanded.

>TRBV9|TRBJ2-5|NA|TRBD1|15
CASSADPRGRETQYF
TGTGCCAGCAGCGCAGACCCAAGGGGGCGAGAGACCCAGTACTTC
>TRBV6-1|TRBJ2-7|NA|NA|16
CASSEQGRVGSYEQYF
TGTGCCAGCAGTGAACAAGGCAGGGTGGGCTCCTACGAGCAGTACTTC
>TRBV30|TRBJ1-2|NA|NA|15
CAWRNPTGSEDGYTF
TGTGCCTGGCGAAACCCGACAGGCAGCGAGGATGGCTACACCTTC
>TRBV14|TRBJ1-1|few|NA|14
CASSPFQGNTEAFF
TGTGCCAGCAGCCCATTCCAGGGGAACACTGAAGCTTTCTTT
>TRBV10-2|TRBJ2-1|NA|TRBD1|17
CASSESFGQGWYNEQFF
TGCGCCAGCAGTGAGTCCTTCGGACAGGGCTGGTACAATGAGCAGTTCTTC
>TRBV2|TRBJ1-1|NA|TRBD1|13
CASSYRGGTEAFF
TGTGCCAGCAGTTACAGGGGGGGGACTGAAGCTTTCTTT
>TRBV28|TRBJ2-7|few|NA|16
CASSSLGGRGTYEQYF
TGTGCCAGCAGTTCCCTGGGGGGCAGGGGGACTTACGAGCAGTACTTC
>TRBV6-1|TRBJ1-1|NA|TRBD1|14
CASSIGQGRTEAFF
TGTGCCAGCAGTATTGGACAGGGAAGGACTGAAGCTTTCTTT
>TRBV5-4|TRBJ2-7|NA|NA|14
CASSNRDIPYEQSF
TGTGCCAGCAGCAATCGGGACATCCCCTACGAGCAGTCCTTC
>TRBV6-5|TRBJ2-5|NA|TRBD2|13
CASSYGGEGTQYF
TGTGCCAGCAGTTACGGGGGGGAGGGGACCCAGTACTTC
>TRBV30|TRBJ2-7|NA|TRBD2|14
CAWSVTGGAYEQYF
TGTGCCTGGAGTGTTACGGGAGGAGCGTACGAGCAGTACTTC
>TRBV7-9|TRBJ2-5|NA|NA|17
CASSYTESGPSQETQYF
TGTGCCAGCAGCTACACGGAGTCCGGCCCATCCCAAGAGACCCAGTACTTC
>TRBV28|TRBJ1-2|NA|TRBD1|16
CASSASPGQGNYGYTF
TGTGCCAGCAGTGCCAGTCCGGGACAGGGAAACTATGGCTACACCTTC
>TRBV4-1|TRBJ2-3|few|TRBD2|17
CASSRRLAGGSTDTQYF
TGCGCCAGCAGCCGACGACTAGCGGGGGGGAGCACAGATACGCAGTATTTT
>TRBV2|TRBJ2-7|NA|TRBD2|15
CASSVTLAGTYEQYF
TGTGCCAGCAGTGTAACACTAGCGGGAACTTACGAGCAGTACTTC
>TRBV6-1|TRBJ2-7|NA|TRBD2|15
CASSEWASGSYEQYF
TGTGCCAGCAGTGAATGGGCTAGCGGCTCCTACGAGCAGTACTTC
>TRBV7-3|TRBJ1-2|few|TRBD1|13
CASSYTGVYGYTF
TGTGCCAGCAGCTACACAGGGGTCTATGGCTACACCTTC
>TRBV9|TRBJ1-4|NA|NA|15
CASSVGWGLSEKLFF
TGTGCCAGCAGCGTAGGTTGGGGGCTTAGCGAAAAACTGTTTTTT
>TRBV9|TRBJ2-3|NA|NA|14
CASSVGGGQSSQYF
TGTGCCAGCAGCGTAGGTGGGGGCCAGAGCTCGCAGTATTTT
>TRBV28|TRBJ1-5|NA|TRBD1|12
CASSDRGKPQHF
TGTGCCAGCAGTGACAGGGGTAAGCCCCAGCATTTT
>TRBV29-1|TRBJ1-3|NA|NA|12
CSVGEPGNTIYF
TGCAGCGTTGGGGAGCCCGGAAACACCATATATTTT
>TRBV6-5|TRBJ1-1|NA|NA|14
CASRPYAGPSEAFF
TGTGCCAGCAGGCCTTACGCGGGGCCCAGTGAAGCTTTCTTT
>TRBV5-1|TRBJ1-6|NA|NA|15
CASSLGGEINSPLNF
TGCGCCAGCAGCCTCGGGGGGGAAATAAATTCACCCCTCAACTTT
>TRBV30|TRBJ2-5|NA|TRBD1|15
CAWSRQGESAWAQYF
TGTGCCTGGAGTCGACAGGGGGAGTCGGCATGGGCCCAGTACTTC
>TRBV10-3|TRBJ2-7|NA|NA|14
CAISESGAGDEQYF
TGTGCCATCAGTGAGTCGGGGGCAGGGGACGAGCAGTACTTC
>TRBV6-5|TRBJ2-7|NA|TRBD2|13
CASSRTRSYEQYF
TGTGCCAGCAGTCGGACTAGGTCCTACGAGCAGTACTTC
>TRBV5-4|TRBJ2-5|NA|TRBD1|18
CASSLDKPSGTVQETQYF
TGTGCCAGCAGCTTGGATAAACCATCCGGGACAGTGCAAGAGACCCAGTACTTC
>TRBV12-2|TRBJ2-6|NA|NA|22
CASRLAAFPETGARSGANVLTF
TGTGCAAGTCGCTTAGCCGCGTTCCCGGAGACAGGGGCCCGCTCTGGGGCCAACGTCCTGACTTTC
>TRBV7-8|TRBJ2-7|NA|TRBD2|14
CASSLELAGYEQYF
TGTGCCAGCAGCTTAGAACTAGCGGGCTACGAGCAGTACTTC
>TRBV28|TRBJ1-2|NA|TRBD1|17
CASSFRFDRAQNYGYTF
TGTGCCAGCAGTTTCCGATTTGACAGGGCACAAAACTATGGCTACACCTTC
>TRBV9|TRBJ2-1|once|TRBD2|14
CASSTDGRGNEQFF
TGTGCCAGCAGTACTGACGGGAGGGGCAATGAGCAGTTCTTC
>TRBV2|TRBJ1-1|NA|TRBD1|14
CASREDRAVTEAFF
TGTGCCAGCAGGGAGGACAGGGCGGTCACTGAAGCTTTCTTT
>TRBV4-3|TRBJ2-7|NA|NA|16
CASSQDLGLSTYEQYF
TGCGCCAGCAGCCAAGATCTGGGACTTTCGACCTACGAGCAGTACTTC
>TRBV10-1|TRBJ2-1|NA|NA|14
CASSPTNKGNEQFF
TGCGCCAGCTCCCCCACGAATAAGGGGAATGAGCAGTTCTTC
>TRBV11-2|TRBJ2-7|NA|NA|13
CASSSDYAYEQYF
TGTGCCAGCAGCTCGGACTACGCCTACGAGCAGTACTTC
>TRBV27|TRBJ2-3|NA|TRBD2|19
CASSWRPGLAGLSTDTQYF
TGTGCCAGCAGTTGGCGTCCAGGACTAGCGGGATTAAGCACAGATACGCAGTATTTT
>TRBV6-5|TRBJ2-7|NA|TRBD1|14
CASSRSRDSYEQYF
TGTGCCAGCAGTCGGTCCCGGGACAGTTACGAGCAGTACTTC
>TRBV29-1|TRBJ2-5|NA|TRBD1|15
CSARDRDRHQETQYF
TGCAGCGCCCGAGACCGGGACAGGCACCAAGAGACCCAGTACTTC
>TRBV9|TRBJ1-1|few|NA|14
CASSPQVQNTEAFF
TGTGCCAGCAGCCCGCAGGTACAGAACACTGAAGCTTTCTTT
>TRBV19|TRBJ1-4|NA|NA|15
CASSIVGATNEKLFF
TGTGCCAGTAGTATAGTAGGAGCAACTAATGAAAAACTGTTTTTT
>TRBV5-1|TRBJ2-2|NA|TRBD1|15
CASSTDRGRPGELFF
TGCGCCAGCAGCACGGACAGGGGGCGCCCCGGGGAGCTGTTTTTT
>TRBV6-5|TRBJ1-2|NA|TRBD1|14
CASSLHRGNYGYTF
TGTGCCAGCAGTCTTCACAGGGGGAACTATGGCTACACCTTC
>TRBV19|TRBJ1-5|NA|NA|13
CASSIDSYQPQHF
TGTGCCAGTAGTATTGACAGCTATCAGCCCCAGCATTTT
>TRBV21-1|TRBJ1-6|few|NA|17
CASSPIKTGDRGSPLHF
TGTGCCAGCAGCCCAATAAAGACAGGGGATAGAGGGTCACCCCTCCACTTT
>TRBV6-5|TRBJ2-7|NA|TRBD2|15
CASSFGTSGNYEQYF
TGTGCCAGCAGTTTCGGGACTAGCGGGAACTACGAGCAGTACTTC
>TRBV14|TRBJ2-3|NA|NA|12
CASSPPGDTQYF
TGTGCCAGCAGCCCCCCGGGAGATACGCAGTATTTT
>TRBV19|TRBJ2-5|few|TRBD1|15
CASRSQGQGKETQYF
TGTGCCAGTAGAAGCCAGGGACAGGGGAAGGAGACCCAGTACTTC
>TRBV4-3|TRBJ2-1|NA|NA|15
CASSQGQPSYNEQFF
TGCGCCAGCAGCCAAGGACAGCCATCCTACAATGAGCAGTTCTTC
>TRBV12-5|TRBJ2-3|few|NA|14
CASGLVSLTDTQYF
TGTGCTAGTGGTTTGGTTTCCTTAACAGATACGCAGTATTTT
>TRBV5-1|TRBJ2-3|NA|TRBD2|15
CASSLDGGRLDTQYF
TGCGCCAGCAGCTTGGACGGCGGGAGGTTGGATACGCAGTATTTT
>TRBV7-7|TRBJ2-3|NA|NA|13
CASSLGPTDTQYF
TGTGCCAGCAGCTTAGGGCCCACAGATACGCAGTATTTT
>TRBV6-5|TRBJ1-5|NA|NA|14
CASSGQGVRQPQHF
TGTGCCAGCAGTGGCCAGGGTGTAAGGCAGCCCCAGCATTTT
>TRBV9|TRBJ2-7|NA|NA|14
CASSVGQGLGEQYF
TGTGCCAGCAGCGTGGGGCAGGGCTTGGGCGAGCAGTACTTC
>TRBV5-8|TRBJ2-3|once|NA|16
CASSLSRTASTDTQYF
TGTGCCAGCAGCTTGTCGCGGACAGCTAGCACAGATACGCAGTATTTT
>TRBV7-2|TRBJ2-1|NA|NA|15
CASSSSPDFYNEQFF
TGTGCCAGCAGCTCATCCCCGGACTTCTACAATGAGCAGTTCTTC
>TRBV28|TRBJ2-3|NA|TRBD2|16
CASSLRAGTSTDTQYF
TGTGCCAGCAGTTTAAGAGCGGGAACTAGCACAGATACGCAGTATTTT
>TRBV7-9|TRBJ1-3|NA|TRBD1|17
CASSLWPARGLGNTIYF
TGTGCCAGCAGCTTATGGCCAGCCAGGGGGCTTGGAAACACCATATATTTT
>TRBV4-3|TRBJ2-7|NA|TRBD2|14
CASSQLAGEYEQYF
TGCGCCAGCAGCCAACTAGCGGGAGAATACGAGCAGTACTTC
>TRBV7-8|TRBJ2-5|once|TRBD2|18
CASSRPGLAGGYQETQYF
TGTGCCAGCAGTAGACCGGGACTAGCGGGAGGGTACCAAGAGACCCAGTACTTC